Listed here are 30 T cell receptor beta chains from one sample, sequenced in a study of blood T cell repertoires in COVID-19. The method was immunoSEQ multiplex PCR; TCRdb's version includes in-frame clones alone and lacks a portion of them. The sample shows 150,000 to 200,000 clones, roughly four fifths of them seen only once. The material sequenced was peripheral blood. Receptors were obtained from a woman older than 75 with acute or convalescent COVID-19.

This rearrangement joins TRBV4-3 to TRBJ1-4; D not certain. V lost 0 bases and J lost 7, with 6 bases in between. The CDR3 has 13 residues. Per the germline V gene, CDR1 is LGHNA and CDR2 is YSLEER. The CDR3 coding sequence is TGCGCCAGCAGCCAAGATAGCGGTGAAAAACTGTTTTTT. Amino acids: CASSQDSGEKLFF.

This chain joins TRBV19 and TRBJ1-2; TRBD1 is a possible D gene (6 bases). CDR3 length: 14 amino acids. The germline V gene encodes CDR1 LNHDA and CDR2 SQIVND (reference sequence). V was trimmed by 4 bases and J by 2 bases, leaving 11 bases between them. For the CDR3, the DNA is TGTGCCAGTAGTACCTGGGGGCTGAACTATGGCTACACCTTC. Its translation is CASSTWGLNYGYTF. Variable domain in full (rest from reference TRBV19 and TRBJ1-2): DGGITQSPKYLFRKEGQNVTLSCEQNLNHDAMYWYRQDPGQGLRLIYYSQIVNDFQKGDIAEGYSVSREKKESFPLTVTSAQKNPTAFYLCASSTWGLNYGYTFGSGTRLTVV.

This chain links TRBV5-4 with TRBJ2-1, with 13 bases fitting TRBD2. V was pared by 5 bases and J by 6 bases, with 5 bases of the junction left unmatched. The germline gives CDR1 SGHNT, CDR2 YYREEE (reference sequence). This CDR3 is built from 15 residues. The DNA for the CDR3 is TGTGCCAGCAGTCCACTAGCGGGGGGGCCCAATGAGCAGTTCTTC. Translation: CASSPLAGGPNEQFF.

The rearrangement uses TRBV19 and TRBJ2-2; possible D gene TRBD1, 7 bases. Germline values: CDR1 LNHDA, CDR2 SQIVND (reference sequence). Trimming left V 6 bases short and J 7 bases short, with 15 bases between. The CDR3 is made up of 14 amino acids. In DNA form, the CDR3 reads TGTGCCAGTAGCATTGACAGGGAGGTCGGGGAGCTGTTTTTT. Encoded protein: CASSIDREVGELFF.

This chain links TRBV7-6 with TRBJ2-2, with 15 positions matching TRBD2. CDR3 length: 19 amino acids. Trimming cost V 5 bases and J 1 base; bases outside gene matches: 8. In germline, CDR1 is SGHVS, CDR2 FNYEAQ. The chain's CDR3 is CASSPKPGLAGGNTGELFF. CDR3 DNA: TGTGCCAGCAGCCCAAAACCGGGACTAGCGGGAGGGAACACCGGGGAGCTGTTTTTT.

This chain joins TRBV7-9 and TRBJ1-1; D ambiguous. There are 15 residues in the CDR3. Deletions cut 0 bases from V and 7 bases from J, with 15 bases between. Germline CDR1 and CDR2: SEHNR and FQNEAQ (reference sequence). In nucleotides, the CDR3 is TGTGCCAGCAGCTTAGCGGCGGGAGGAACTGGTGAAGCTTTCTTT. Translation gives CASSLAAGGTGEAFF.

V is TRBV5-1 and J is TRBJ2-5; 7 bases are shared with TRBD2. V was pared by 3 bases and J by 1 base, with 6 bases of the junction left unmatched. The length of the CDR3 is 15 residues. Per germline, CDR1 SGHRS and CDR2 YFSETQ. The CDR3 DNA reads as TGCGCCAGCAGCTCGGGGGGACTGATCCAAGAGACCCAGTACTTC. Translated, it gives CASSSGGLIQETQYF.

The chain couples TRBV6-5 to TRBJ1-1, with TRBD1 identical over 9 bases. The junction had 4 bases not matched to a gene; V was cut back by 5 bases and J by 3 bases. From germline, CDR1 is MNHEY and CDR2 SVGAGI. This CDR3 region has 14 residues. Here the CDR3 DNA reads TGTGCCAGCAGTCCGGACAGGGGTTACACTGAAGCTTTCTTT. Translation gives CASSPDRGYTEAFF.

V and J are TRBV4-2 and TRBJ1-3; 8 bases map to TRBD1. V was clipped by 0 bases and J by 4 bases; unmatched bases: 2. CDR1 is LGHNA and CDR2 is YNFKEQ in the germline V gene. The CDR3 is 15 residues long. The CDR3 spells CASSQEGQAGNTIYF. In nucleotides, the CDR3 is TGTGCCAGCAGCCAAGAGGGACAGGCGGGAAACACCATATATTTT.

The V and J genes are TRBV6-4 and TRBJ2-1, with 11 bases identical to TRBD2. Trimming removed 5 bases from V and 1 base from J; junction bases left unmatched: 1. Germline V CDR1 and CDR2: MRHNA, SNTAGT. CDR3 length: 15 amino acids. CDR3 sequence reads: CASSPSGGSYNEQFF. CDR3 coding DNA: TGTGCCAGCAGTCCTAGCGGGGGGTCCTACAATGAGCAGTTCTTC.

The CDR3 DNA sequence: TGTGCCAGCAGAAGGGAGGGTATGAACTATGGCTACACCTTC. Translating it yields CASRREGMNYGYTF. The rearrangement joins TRBV6-5 to TRBJ1-2; unclear D gene. V shed 6 bases and J shed 2 bases, with 13 bases lying between them. In germline, CDR1 is MNHEY, CDR2 SVGAGI. CDR3 length: 14 amino acids.

The chain's CDR3 is CASSLALTDPPEAFF. The CDR3 DNA reads as TGTGCCAGCAGCTTAGCGCTCACAGATCCACCTGAAGCTTTCTTT. The genes are TRBV7-2 and TRBJ1-1; D unclear. Trimming shortened V by 0 bases and J by 6 bases, and 14 bases separated the two germline ends. Germline loops: CDR1 SGHTA, CDR2 FQGNSA. The CDR3 is 15 amino acids.

The rearrangement uses TRBV28 and TRBJ1-4, with 7 nucleotides matching TRBD1. Germline CDR1 and CDR2: MDHEN and SYDVKM. With V trimmed by 6 bases and J by 8 bases, 3 bases remained unmatched. The CDR3 is made up of 12 amino acids. The CDR3 nucleotides are TGTGCCAGCAGATCAGGGGGGGAAAAACTGTTTTTT. This gives the protein CASRSGGEKLFF.

This clone was observed a handful of times. The chain combines TRBV28 with TRBJ2-2; 7 nucleotides agree with TRBD1. Looked up from germline, CDR1 is MDHEN and CDR2 is SYDVKM. The CDR3 extends over 16 amino acids. V was clipped by 5 bases and J by 3 bases; unmatched bases: 9. This CDR3 reads CASSLSGTADTGELFF. CDR3 DNA sequence: TGTGCCAGCAGTCTTTCCGGGACAGCGGACACCGGGGAGCTGTTTTTT.

The chain joins TRBV6-2 or TRBV6-3 to TRBJ1-2; possible D gene TRBD1, 6 bases. The V gene lost 6 bases and the J gene lost 4 bases, with 12 bases spanning the gap. Germline V gene lookup returns CDR1 MNHEY and CDR2 SVGEGT. CDR3 length equals 13 residues. The CDR3, as DNA: TGTGCCAGCAGCCATAGGACAGCCTATGGCTACACCTTC. This sequence encodes CASSHRTAYGYTF.

The genes are TRBV20-1 and TRBJ2-7, with D possibly TRBD2 on 7 matching bases. Trimming removed 8 bases at V and 4 bases at J, with 12 bases between. Germline CDR1 is DFQATT and CDR2 is SNEGSKA (reference sequence). The CDR3 has 11 amino acids. The CDR3 loop is CSPRGGYEQYF. The CDR3 nucleotides read TGCAGTCCGAGGGGGGGGTACGAGCAGTACTTC.

This chain joins TRBV7-2 and TRBJ2-5; D ambiguous. Trimming cost V 0 bases and J 5 bases, with 7 bases left between them. This CDR3 comprises 13 residues. Germline V gene lookup returns CDR1 SGHTA and CDR2 FQGNSA. This CDR3 is CASSLARIETQYF. The CDR3 DNA sequence: TGTGCCAGCAGCTTAGCGCGTATCGAGACCCAGTACTTC.

The J gene is TRBJ2-1, the V gene TRBV10-1, with TRBD2 matching over 11 bases. V lost 5 bases, J lost 5 bases, and 14 bases stayed unmatched. Germline loops: CDR1 WNHNN, CDR2 SYGVQD (reference sequence). The length of the CDR3 is 18 residues. Here the CDR3 reads CASSTRRLAGGRDNEQFF. CDR3 nucleotide sequence: TGCGCCAGCAGTACGAGGAGGCTAGCGGGAGGAAGAGACAATGAGCAGTTCTTC.

The rearrangement joins TRBV9 to TRBJ1-6, with D unclear. This CDR3 has 17 residues. Germline loops: CDR1 SGDLS, CDR2 YYNGEE. V shed 0 bases and J shed 0 bases, with 10 bases lying between them. CDR3 protein: CASSVEAGSSYNSPLHF. In nucleotides, the CDR3 is TGTGCCAGCAGCGTAGAGGCAGGCAGCTCCTATAATTCACCCCTCCACTTT. Full variable domain (rest looked up from reference TRBV9 and TRBJ1-6): DSGVTQTPKHLITATGQRVTLRCSPRSGDLSVYWYQQSLDQGLQFLIQYYNGEERAKGNILERFSAQQFPDLHSELNLSSLELGDSALYFCASSVEAGSSYNSPLHFGNGTRLTVT.

This chain connects TRBV11-3 to TRBJ2-2; 7 nucleotides match TRBD1. CDR1 SGHNT and CDR2 YENEEA come from the germline V gene. This CDR3 contains 13 residues. V lost 6 bases to trimming and J lost 4 bases; unmatched junction nucleotides: 2. As DNA, the CDR3 is TGTGCCAGCAGGGCAGGGGGCACCGGGGAGCTGTTTTTT. Translating it yields CASRAGGTGELFF.

The chain links TRBV4-2 to TRBJ2-5, with 14 positions matching TRBD2. V dropped 0 bases and J dropped 4; count of bases not matched to a gene: 7. The CDR3 is 18 amino acids. Per germline, CDR1 LGHNA and CDR2 YNFKEQ. CDR3 bases: TGTGCCAGCAGCCAAGATCGACTAGCGGGGGGGCTGGCAGAGACCCAGTACTTC. Its protein product is CASSQDRLAGGLAETQYF.

This CDR3 reads CASSFEYRGTDTQYF. The CDR3 DNA reads TGTGCCAGCAGCTTTGAGTACAGGGGAACAGATACGCAGTATTTT. The chain recombines TRBV7-2 with TRBJ2-3; the match to TRBD1 covers 7 bases. There are 15 residues in the CDR3. With 3 bases clipped from V and 3 bases from J, the junction kept 6 bases outside the gene matches. The V gene's germline CDR1 is SGHTA and CDR2 FQGNSA.

The chain carries TRBV10-2 and TRBJ2-7; 12 nucleotides align to TRBD1. The germline gives CDR1 WSHSY, CDR2 SAAADI. The CDR3 loop spans 15 amino acids. The V segment lost 4 bases and the J segment 6 bases; nucleotides outside the gene matches: 7. CDR3 sequence reads: CASSGWDRGLGEQYF. CDR3 coding DNA: TGCGCCAGCAGTGGATGGGACAGGGGGCTCGGCGAGCAGTACTTC.

The genes are TRBV9 and TRBJ1-4, with a weak D call TRBD1 (5 bases). Trimming removed 4 bases from V and 0 bases from J, with 7 bases in between. CDR1 is SGDLS, CDR2 YYNGEE, per germline. This CDR3 region has 14 residues. CDR3 DNA: TGTGCCAGCAGCCCACAGGCAACTAATGAAAAACTGTTTTTT. It yields the protein CASSPQATNEKLFF.

J is TRBJ1-1 and V is TRBV5-1, with D possibly TRBD1 on 5 matching bases. This CDR3 comprises 15 residues. The V end lost 0 bases, the J end lost 4 bases, and 13 bases lay between the germline ends. Germline loops: CDR1 SGHRS, CDR2 YFSETQ. CDR3 amino acids: CASSLAGVGGTEAFF. Here the CDR3 DNA reads TGCGCCAGCAGCTTGGCGGGGGTCGGGGGCACTGAAGCTTTCTTT.

The chain recombines TRBV20-1 with TRBJ1-2; D unresolved. Looked up from germline, CDR1 is DFQATT and CDR2 is SNEGSKA (reference sequence). The CDR3 contains 11 residues. Trimming cost V 6 bases and J 8 bases, with 13 bases left between them. The CDR3 region is CSATAQRGYTF. CDR3 bases: TGCAGTGCCACGGCACAGCGGGGCTACACCTTC.

This chain uses TRBV6-6 with TRBJ1-2, with 7 bases that match TRBD1. V shed 6 bases and J 5 bases; nucleotides not matched to a gene: 3. CDR1 and CDR2 (germline): MNHNY, SVGAGI (reference sequence). The CDR3 has 12 residues. As DNA, the CDR3 is TGTGCCAGCAGACCGACAGGGTATGGCTACACCTTC. This translates into CASRPTGYGYTF.

The chain couples TRBV7-2 to TRBJ2-1; TRBD2 matches 7 bases. The germline V gene has CDR1 SGHTA and CDR2 FQGNSA. The ends lost 0 bases at V and 2 bases at J; junction bases unmatched: 4. This CDR3 spans 16 amino acids. CDR3 coding DNA: TGTGCCAGCAGCTTAGCTGTTGGGGGGGCCTACAATGAGCAGTTCTTC. Protein: CASSLAVGGAYNEQFF.

The chain recombines TRBV9 with TRBJ1-2, with TRBD1 matching 7 bases. Losses at the gene ends were 2 bases for V and 4 bases for J; bases not matched to a gene: 11. CDR3 length: 16 residues. CDR1 SGDLS and CDR2 YYNGEE come from the germline V gene. CDR3 in DNA: TGTGCCAGCAGCGTTAACCCAGGACAGGATAGCTATGGCTACACCTTC. Translating it yields CASSVNPGQDSYGYTF.

V and J are TRBV29-1 and TRBJ2-7, with 13 bases matching TRBD2. Per germline, CDR1 SQVTM and CDR2 ANQGSEA. This CDR3 is 13 amino acids long. J gave up 3 bases and V 6 bases, and 2 bases lay outside the gene matches. The CDR3 DNA is TGCAGCGTGCGGACTAGCGGGGGCTACGAGCAGTACTTC. It yields the protein CSVRTSGGYEQYF.